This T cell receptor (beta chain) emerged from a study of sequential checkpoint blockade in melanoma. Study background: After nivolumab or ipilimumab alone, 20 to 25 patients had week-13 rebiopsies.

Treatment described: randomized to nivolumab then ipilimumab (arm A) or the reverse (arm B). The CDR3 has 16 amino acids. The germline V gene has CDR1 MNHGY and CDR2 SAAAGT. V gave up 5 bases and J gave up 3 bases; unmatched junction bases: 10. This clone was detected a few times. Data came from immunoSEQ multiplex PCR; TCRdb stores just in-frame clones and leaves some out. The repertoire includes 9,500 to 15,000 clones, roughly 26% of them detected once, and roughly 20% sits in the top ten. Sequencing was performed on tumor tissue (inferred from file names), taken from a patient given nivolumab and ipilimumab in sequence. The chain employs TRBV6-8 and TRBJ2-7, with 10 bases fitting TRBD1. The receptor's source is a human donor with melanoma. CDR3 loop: CASSVRQGALHYEQYF. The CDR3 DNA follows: TGTGCCAGCAGTGTTAGACAGGGGGCGCTTCACTACGAGCAGTACTTC.